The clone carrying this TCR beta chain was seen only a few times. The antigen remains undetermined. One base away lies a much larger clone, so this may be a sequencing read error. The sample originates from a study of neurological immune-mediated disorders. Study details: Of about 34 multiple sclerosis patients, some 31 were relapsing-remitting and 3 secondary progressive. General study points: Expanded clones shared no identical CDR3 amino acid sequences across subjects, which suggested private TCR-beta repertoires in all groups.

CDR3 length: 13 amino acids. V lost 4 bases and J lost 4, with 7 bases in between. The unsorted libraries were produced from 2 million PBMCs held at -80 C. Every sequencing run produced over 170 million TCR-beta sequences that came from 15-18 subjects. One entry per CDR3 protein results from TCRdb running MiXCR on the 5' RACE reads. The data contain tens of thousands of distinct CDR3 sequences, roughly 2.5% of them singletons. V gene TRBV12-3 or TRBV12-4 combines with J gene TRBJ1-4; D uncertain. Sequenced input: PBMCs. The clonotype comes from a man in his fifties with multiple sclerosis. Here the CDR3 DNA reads TGTGCCAGCAGTTATGTTAGTAATGAAAAACTGTTTTTT. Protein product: CASSYVSNEKLFF.